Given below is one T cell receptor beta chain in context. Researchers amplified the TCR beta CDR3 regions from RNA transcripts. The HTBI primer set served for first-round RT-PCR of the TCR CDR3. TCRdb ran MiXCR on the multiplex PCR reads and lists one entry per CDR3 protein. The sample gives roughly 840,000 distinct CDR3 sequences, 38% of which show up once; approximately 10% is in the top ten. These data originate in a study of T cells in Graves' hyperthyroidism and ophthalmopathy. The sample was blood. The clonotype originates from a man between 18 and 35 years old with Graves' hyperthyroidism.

The CDR3 DNA is TGTGCCAGCTCACCACGAACCCACGACAGGGAAGAGACCCAGTACTTC. Its protein is CASSPRTHDREETQYF. The chain joins TRBV18 to TRBJ2-5; 7 bases line up with TRBD1. This CDR3 is built from 16 residues. Trimming cost V 1 base and J 3 bases; bases outside gene matches: 8. Germline V CDR1 and CDR2: KGHSH, LQKENI.